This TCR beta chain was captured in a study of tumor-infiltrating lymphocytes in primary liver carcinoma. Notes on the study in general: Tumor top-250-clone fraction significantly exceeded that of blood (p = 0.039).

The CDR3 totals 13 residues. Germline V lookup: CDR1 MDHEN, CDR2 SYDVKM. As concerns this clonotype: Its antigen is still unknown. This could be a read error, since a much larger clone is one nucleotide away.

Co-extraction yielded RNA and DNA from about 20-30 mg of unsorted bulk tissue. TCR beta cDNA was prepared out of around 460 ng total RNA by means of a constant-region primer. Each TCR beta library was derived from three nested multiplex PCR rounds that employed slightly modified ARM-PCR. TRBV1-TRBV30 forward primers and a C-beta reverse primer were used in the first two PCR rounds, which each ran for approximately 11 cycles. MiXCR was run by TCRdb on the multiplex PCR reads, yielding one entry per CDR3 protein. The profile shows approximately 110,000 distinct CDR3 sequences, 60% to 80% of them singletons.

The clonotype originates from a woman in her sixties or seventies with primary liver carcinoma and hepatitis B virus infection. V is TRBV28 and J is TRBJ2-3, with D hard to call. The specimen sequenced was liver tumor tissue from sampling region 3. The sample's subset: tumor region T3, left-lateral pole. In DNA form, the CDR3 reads TGTGCCAGCAACTACAAAAACACAGATACGCTGTATTTT. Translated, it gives CASNYKNTDTLYF.